This TCR beta chain comes out of a study of blood T cell repertoires in COVID-19. Study-wide context: COVID-19 samples, acute and convalescent, were from the United States, Italy and Spain. PBMCs, B-cell-depleted T cells, or T cells provided the cDNA or gDNA that made up the material.

The CDR3 spans 14 residues. J was trimmed by 4 bases and V by 9 bases; bases with no gene match: 6. Per the germline V gene, CDR1 is WNHNN and CDR2 is SYGVQD (reference sequence). Original processing notes: Reference gene primer amplification gave estimated nucleated cell counts. Generated by immunoSEQ multiplex PCR, the TCRdb table keeps only in-frame clones and is missing some. For V, J and clone size, that table is used; D and trimming come from the DNA. In the table there are 310,000 or so clones, around 83% of which are singletons. This clone has just one count. The gene calls are TRBV10-1 and TRBJ2-1; 10 nucleotides line up with TRBD2. Input material: peripheral blood. This TCR was sampled from a woman in her forties or fifties with acute or convalescent COVID-19. The DNA for the CDR3 is TGCGCCAGTAGGAGCGGGAGGGGGTACAATGAGCAGTTCTTC. This sequence encodes CASRSGRGYNEQFF.